The rows below give T cell receptor beta chains drawn from one sample of a study of PD-1 blockade in classical Hodgkin lymphoma. Only in-frame clones appear in the TCRdb table, and some are missing; sequencing was by immunoSEQ multiplex PCR. The sample shows 20,000 to 30,000 clones, roughly nine tenths of them seen only once. Source material: CD4+ T cells from blood. All receptors come from a human donor with classical Hodgkin lymphoma. Each CDR3 is given without its conserved first and last residue. The D gene is left open where the match is weak. Not every row has a clone size; where given, it reads once, few, many or a size class.

>TRBV19|.|12|.|TRBJ2-5
ASSMGREAETQY
>TRBV4-1|.|11|.|TRBJ1-1
ASSQVGGNRAF
>TRBV5-4|.|14|.|TRBJ2-1
ASSPIRATNYNEQF
>TRBV27|.|11|.|TRBJ1-2
ASSATGAYGYT
>TRBV4-3|once|12|.|TRBJ1-1
ASSQETENTEAF
>TRBV7-2|.|9|.|TRBJ1-1
ASRGVTEAF
>TRBV9|.|14|TRBD1|TRBJ1-3
ASSVDSGGIGNTIY
>TRBV18|.|13|.|TRBJ2-7
ASSPGDSYSYEQY
>TRBV6-5|.|13|.|TRBJ2-5
ASKNPDSVVGTQY
>TRBV19|.|11|TRBD1|TRBJ1-1
ASSGTVHTEAF
>TRBV5-4|.|13|TRBD2|TRBJ2-7
ASSLVASGTYEQY
>TRBV7-8|.|14|TRBD2|TRBJ2-1
ASSRGLAGAYNEQF
>TRBV18|.|14|.|TRBJ1-2
ASSPRRDADHYGYT
>TRBV9|.|14|TRBD1|TRBJ1-4
ASSETGRPGREKLF
>TRBV6-1|.|14|TRBD2|TRBJ2-2
ASSALAGRRTGELF
>TRBV5-6|.|13|TRBD1|TRBJ2-3
ASSFLTGSTDTQY
>TRBV5-4|once|11|.|TRBJ2-1
ASSLAGGHEQF
>TRBV16|.|13|.|TRBJ2-5
ASSPTAEFQETQY
>TRBV7-9|.|11|.|TRBJ2-1
AFPSGSYNEQF
>TRBV9|.|16|TRBD1|TRBJ2-4
ASSGPSSKTGRRNIQY
>TRBV7-7|.|12|TRBD1|TRBJ2-1
ASSRDRGDNEQF
>TRBV5-1|.|12|.|TRBJ1-1
ASSEVGSYTEAF
>TRBV5-5|.|13|.|TRBJ2-7
ASSMAAGLTYEQY
>TRBV6-1|.|15|.|TRBJ2-6
ASSEFEGTGGANVLT
>TRBV11-2|.|15|TRBD1|TRBJ1-2
ASSPGRGRERYNGYT
>TRBV7-6|.|13|.|TRBJ1-5
ASSLDRDGNQPQH
>TRBV27|.|15|TRBD2|TRBJ2-3
ASSQAGGGGPGNTQY
>TRBV28|.|11|.|TRBJ1-2
ASDSGGQKGYT
>TRBV10-1|.|14|.|TRBJ2-1
ASSGPIGQGDNEQF
>TRBV19|once|10|.|TRBJ2-5
ASSEGGETQY
>TRBV10-3|.|9|.|TRBJ2-1
AITRGGEQF
>TRBV5-1|.|14|TRBD2|TRBJ2-1
ASSHSGGDSYNEQF
>TRBV7-9|few|17|TRBD1|TRBJ2-2
ASSFGQGVFLQHTGELF
>TRBV5-8|.|12|.|TRBJ2-3
ASSLRGITDTQY
>TRBV27|.|12|.|TRBJ1-1
ASSWVWGNTEAF
>TRBV10-2|.|15|.|TRBJ1-2
ASSEFRSQTANYGYT
>TRBV9|.|14|TRBD1|TRBJ2-7
ASSPNPGRTGSEQY
>TRBV5-5|.|17|TRBD2|TRBJ2-2
ASSLARTSGGRDTGELF
>TRBV5-1|few|13|TRBD1|TRBJ2-1
ASSLGGQVDNEQF
>TRBV21-1|.|14|.|TRBJ2-5
ASSKEIAGGIETQY
>TRBV27|.|14|TRBD2|TRBJ2-3
ASSAQRGPSTDTQY
>TRBV11-2|.|16|.|TRBJ1-5
ASSLGVQGWGKNQPQH
>TRBV7-2|.|13|.|TRBJ2-3
ASSGRTPSTDTQY
>TRBV5-1|.|13|.|TRBJ2-5
ASSLAYGVQETQY